These 26 T cell receptor beta chains were sequenced from one sample in a study of blood T cell repertoires in COVID-19. Sequencing used immunoSEQ multiplex PCR; TCRdb keeps in-frame clones, though not all of them. Of hundreds of thousands of clones in the sample, about 85% were seen once. The sample comprised peripheral blood. The receptors here all came from a man between 18 and 35 years old with active or convalescent COVID-19.

The rearrangement links TRBV9 to TRBJ2-7; 13 positions agree with TRBD2. The V gene end was trimmed by 3 bases and the J gene end by 3 bases; junction bases not matched to a gene: 3. The germline CDR1 and CDR2 sequences are SGDLS and YYNGEE. CDR3 size: 15 residues. The CDR3 nucleotides read TGTGCCAGCAGCGCGGGACTAGCGGGACTCTACGAGCAGTACTTC. Encoded protein: CASSAGLAGLYEQYF.

V is TRBV6-1 and J is TRBJ2-4; 10 nucleotides agree with TRBD2. CDR3 length equals 16 residues. The V and J ends lost 3 bases and 2 bases, in that order; junction bases with no gene match: 4. Germline lookup yields CDR1 MNHNS and CDR2 SASEGT. In DNA form, the CDR3 reads TGTGCCAGCAGTGAGGAACTAGCGGGAACCAAAAACATTCAGTACTTC. Its protein product is CASSEELAGTKNIQYF.

The chain is built from TRBV9 and TRBJ2-2; no clear D gene. V dropped 3 bases and J dropped 4 bases, with 10 bases sitting between them. The CDR3 sequence is 14 residues long. Germline lookup yields CDR1 SGDLS and CDR2 YYNGEE. The CDR3 reads CASSGVLLTGELFF. For the CDR3, the DNA is TGTGCCAGCAGCGGAGTGTTACTCACCGGGGAGCTGTTTTTT.

This clone has a single count. V usage is TRBV3-1 (or the pseudogene TRBV3-2) and J usage is TRBJ1-1; D unclear. The CDR3 is made up of 18 amino acids. The V gene's germline CDR1 is LGHDT and CDR2 YNNKEL (reference sequence). Trimming shortened V by 0 bases and J by 8 bases, and 25 bases separated the two germline ends. The CDR3 region has the DNA TGTGCCAGCAGCCAAGATATTCTGGGTCGAGGAAGTGAGAAGGAAGCTTTCTTT. It specifies CASSQDILGRGSEKEAFF.

This clone was observed a few times. This sequence joins TRBV11-2 and TRBJ2-3; TRBD1 matches 7 bases. J was trimmed by 0 bases and V by 4 bases; bases with no gene match: 7. This CDR3 is built from 16 residues. Germline loops: CDR1 SGHAT, CDR2 FQNNGV. CDR3 sequence: CASSSGTVASTDTQYF. The CDR3 bases are TGTGCCAGCAGCTCCGGGACAGTAGCTAGCACAGATACGCAGTATTTT.

Concerning this clone: The junction and the germline gene differ at one end; a read error may be behind it. The chain has TRBV3-1 (or the pseudogene TRBV3-2) and TRBJ1-1; D is possibly TRBD1 (6 bases). Germline assignment: CDR1 LGHDT and CDR2 YNNKEL (reference sequence). This CDR3 is built from 12 residues. The CDR3 coding sequence is TGTGCCAGCAGCAAAGACAGGTCTGAAGCTTTCTTT. Translation: CASSKDRSEAFF.

The rearrangement joins TRBV6-2 or TRBV6-3 to TRBJ2-1; D might be TRBD1 (6 bases). Trimming pared 6 bases from V and 12 bases from J, leaving 18 bases between. This CDR3 has 13 residues. Germline V gene lookup returns CDR1 MNHEY and CDR2 SVGEGT. The DNA of the CDR3 is TGTGCCAGCAGCCAAGGACAGCTCTTAGCGCAGTTCTTC. Its protein product is CASSQGQLLAQFF.

The chain couples TRBV27 to TRBJ1-5, with 7 nucleotides matching TRBD1. CDR1 is MNHEY, CDR2 SMNVEV, per germline (reference sequence). The ends lost 3 bases at V and 1 base at J; junction bases unmatched: 12. CDR3 length: 18 residues. CDR3 nucleotide sequence: TGTGCCAGCAGTTTCAGGGCGAGACAGGGCGACAGCAATCAGCCCCAGCATTTT. Translating gives CASSFRARQGDSNQPQHF.

The V and J genes are TRBV7-2 and TRBJ1-2, with D uncertain. V lost 3 bases and J 0 bases, leaving 5 bases between the germline ends. Germline loops: CDR1 SGHTA, CDR2 FQGNSA. This CDR3 region has 13 residues. CDR3 DNA sequence: TGTGCCAGCAGCTTCCAGACTAACTATGGCTACACCTTC. As protein: CASSFQTNYGYTF. Variable domain in full (rest from reference TRBV7-2 and TRBJ1-2): GAGVSQSPSNKVTEKGKDVELRCDPISGHTALYWYRQSLGQGLEFLIYFQGNSAPDKSGLPSDRFSAERTGGSVSTLTIQRTQQEDSAVYLCASSFQTNYGYTFGSGTRLTVV.

The chain uses TRBV6-2 or TRBV6-3 and TRBJ1-5; 8 nucleotides align to TRBD1. The CDR3 spans 16 residues. Germline CDR1 MNHEY, CDR2 SVGEGT. V lost 0 bases, J lost 6 bases, and 7 bases stayed unmatched. The CDR3 DNA reads as TGTGCCAGCAGTTACTCGGAGACAGGGGCCCGTCAGCCCCAGCATTTT. Translation: CASSYSETGARQPQHF.

The J gene is TRBJ2-3, the V gene TRBV29-1, with D uncertain. Germline CDR1 SQVTM, CDR2 ANQGSEA. V lost 2 bases, J lost 4 bases, and 4 bases lay in between. This CDR3 has 11 residues. The CDR3: CSVEIADTQYF. CDR3 coding DNA: TGCAGCGTTGAAATAGCAGATACGCAGTATTTT.

This clone was observed a few times. This chain connects TRBV7-9 to TRBJ1-4; maybe TRBD1 (5 bases). The germline V and J ends were trimmed by 5 bases and 4 bases, with 11 bases remaining between them. This CDR3 has 14 amino acids. Looked up from germline, CDR1 is SEHNR and CDR2 is FQNEAQ (reference sequence). The CDR3 nucleotides read TGTGCCAGCAGCCCGGGACTTAATAATGAAAAACTGTTTTTT. Encoded protein: CASSPGLNNEKLFF.

The CDR3 here is CASSPPGRRGYTF. CDR3 in DNA: TGTGCCAGCAGTCCCCCAGGGCGGCGTGGCTACACCTTC. The chain recombines TRBV28 with TRBJ1-2, with a tentative D call TRBD1 (5 bases). CDR1 and CDR2 from the germline V gene are MDHEN and SYDVKM. The CDR3 is 13 amino acids. The V end was cut by 5 bases, the J end by 7 bases, with 14 bases between.

The gene calls are TRBV7-2 and TRBJ1-1; 7 bases agree with TRBD1. The V gene's germline CDR1 is SGHTA and CDR2 FQGNSA. V lost 5 bases, J lost 9 bases, and 15 bases stayed unmatched. The CDR3 loop spans 15 amino acids. CDR3 amino acids: CASSKLQGTVEKAFF. In nucleotides, the CDR3 is TGTGCCAGCAGCAAGCTACAGGGGACAGTAGAAAAAGCTTTCTTT.

The J gene is TRBJ1-2, the V gene TRBV30, with TRBD1 matching over 7 bases. CDR3 length equals 13 residues. With 5 bases clipped from V and 2 bases from J, the junction kept 5 bases outside the gene matches. CDR1 and CDR2 (germline): GTSNPN, SVGIG (reference sequence). CDR3 residues: CAWEKTGNYGYTF. The DNA for the CDR3 is TGTGCCTGGGAAAAGACAGGGAACTATGGCTACACCTTC.

Comments on this clone: Other DNA sequences from this sample encode an identical CDR3 as well. This sequence joins TRBV25-1 and TRBJ1-6; 9 bases map to TRBD1. The CDR3 runs to 13 residues. Germline V lookup: CDR1 MGHDK, CDR2 SYGVNS. V shed 8 bases and J 7 bases; nucleotides not matched to a gene: 3. The CDR3 protein is CASSDRGNSPLHF. The CDR3 DNA is TGTGCCAGCTCGGACAGGGGAAATTCACCCCTCCACTTT.

The V and J genes are TRBV28 and TRBJ1-6; 7 bases fit TRBD1. This CDR3 is 15 amino acids long. Germline lookup yields CDR1 MDHEN and CDR2 SYDVKM. Trimming took 8 bases from V and 2 from J; bases not matched to a gene: 6. The CDR3 is CASRDRDTYNSPLHF. In DNA form, the CDR3 reads TGTGCCAGCCGCGACAGGGATACCTATAATTCACCCCTCCACTTT.

This clone was seen only once. The chain uses TRBV5-1 and TRBJ2-1, with 7 bases aligning to TRBD2. CDR3 size: 14 residues. From germline, CDR1 is SGHRS and CDR2 YFSETQ. J was trimmed by 8 bases and V by 0 bases; bases with no gene match: 5. The CDR3 reads CASSLGSGADEQFF. CDR3 in DNA: TGCGCCAGCAGCTTGGGGAGCGGGGCGGATGAGCAGTTCTTC.

The genes are TRBV19 and TRBJ1-6; TRBD1 matches at 8 bases. The V gene's germline CDR1 is LNHDA and CDR2 SQIVND (reference sequence). Trimming took 4 bases from V and 3 from J; bases not matched to a gene: 5. The CDR3 has 16 amino acids. CDR3 DNA: TGTGCCAGTAGTAAAGGGACAGGAAACTATAATTCACCCCTCCACTTT. Its protein product is CASSKGTGNYNSPLHF.

This chain uses TRBV5-8 with TRBJ1-5; 10 bases are shared with TRBD1. CDR3 length: 16 amino acids. V dropped 4 bases and J dropped 6; count of bases not matched to a gene: 10. The germline gives CDR1 SGHTS, CDR2 YDEGEE. CDR3 sequence (DNA): TGTGCCAGCAGCCGGCGGGACAGGGGCACTAGTCAGCCCCAGCATTTT. This sequence encodes CASSRRDRGTSQPQHF. The full variable domain, completed using reference TRBV5-8 and TRBJ1-5, is EAGVTQSPTHLIKTRGQQATLRCSPISGHTSVYWYQQALGLGLQFLLWYDEGEERNRGNFPPRFSGRQFPNYSSELNVNALELEDSALYLCASSRRDRGTSQPQHFGDGTRLSIL.

This clone has a handful of counts. The CDR3: CATSHSLNTEAFF. In DNA form, the CDR3 reads TGTGCCACCAGCCACAGCCTGAACACTGAAGCTTTCTTT. The chain combines TRBV15 with TRBJ1-1; no definite D call. The ends were cut back, 5 bases at V and 0 bases at J, with 7 bases in the middle. This CDR3 is 13 amino acids long. The germline V gene has CDR1 LNHNV and CDR2 YYDKDF (reference sequence).

This chain uses TRBV5-1 with TRBJ2-3, with TRBD1 identical over 8 bases. The CDR3 contains 18 residues. Germline-derived CDR1 and CDR2 are SGHRS and YFSETQ. V lost 4 bases to trimming and J lost 3 bases; unmatched junction nucleotides: 16. This chain's CDR3 is CASSHITGGQYSTDTQYF. CDR3 coding DNA: TGCGCCAGCAGCCATATAACAGGGGGTCAGTACTCAACAGATACGCAGTATTTT.

This chain uses TRBV9 with TRBJ2-2; a weak D match, TRBD2 (6 bases). There are 17 residues in the CDR3. With 1 base removed from V and 0 bases from J, the gap between germline ends came to 13 bases. Germline V CDR1 and CDR2: SGDLS, YYNGEE. The CDR3 loop is CASSVTPGGANTGELFF. The CDR3 nucleotides are TGTGCCAGCAGCGTAACCCCGGGCGGGGCGAACACCGGGGAGCTGTTTTTT. Full variable domain (outside the CDR3, taken from reference TRBV9 and TRBJ2-2): DSGVTQTPKHLITATGQRVTLRCSPRSGDLSVYWYQQSLDQGLQFLIQYYNGEERAKGNILERFSAQQFPDLHSELNLSSLELGDSALYFCASSVTPGGANTGELFFGEGSRLTVL.

V and J are TRBV5-1 and TRBJ2-7, with D perhaps matching TRBD1 (5 bases). CDR1 is SGHRS, CDR2 YFSETQ, per germline. V dropped 0 bases and J dropped 2 bases, with 9 bases sitting between them. The CDR3 has 14 residues. The CDR3, as DNA: TGCGCCAGCAGCTTGGCTCAGGGCCCCTACGAGCAGTACTTC. It is translated as CASSLAQGPYEQYF.

V usage is TRBV7-9 and J usage is TRBJ1-1; D may be TRBD1 (6 bases). Germline CDR1 reads SEHNR; CDR2 reads FQNEAQ (reference sequence). The germline V and J ends were trimmed by 5 bases and 2 bases, with 9 bases remaining between them. The CDR3 totals 13 residues. CDR3 protein: CASSRQDNTEAFF. The CDR3 nucleotides are TGTGCCAGCAGCCGACAGGATAACACTGAAGCTTTCTTT.

V usage is TRBV30 and J usage is TRBJ2-1, with D maybe TRBD1 (6 bases). Germline V gene data show CDR1 as GTSNPN and CDR2 as SVGIG (reference sequence). There are 13 residues in the CDR3. V dropped 0 bases and J dropped 4 bases, with 7 bases sitting between them. For the CDR3, the DNA is TGTGCCTGGAGTGTAAGGGGGTACAATGAGCAGTTCTTC. Translation gives CAWSVRGYNEQFF.